Here is one T cell receptor (beta chain) with its context. Its cognate antigen has yet to be identified. The CDR3 runs 17 amino acids, cysteine and phenylalanine included. The retained sequence is limited to the CDR3, 51 bases, with the frame set at the first base. The junction shows trimming of 4 bases on V and 0 bases on J, and the gene matches do not reach 5 bases of it. Via the germline V gene, CDR1 is MGHRA and CDR2 YSYEKL. The cohort consisted of 650 to 850 healthy bone marrow donors. All cohort members were sampled while nominally healthy, although unrecorded immune exposures were likely present. The donor was CMV seronegative and belonged to the group of 352 seronegative cohort members. Each donor provided a peripheral blood sample, and peripheral blood mononuclear cells were used for TCR beta sequencing. The Qiagen DNeasy Blood Extraction Kit was used to extract genomic DNA from the blood cell samples.

To prepare the library, the immunoSEQ multiplex PCR assay was applied. For the multiplex PCR, a mixture combining 60 forward primers for TCR Vbeta segments and 13 reverse primers for TCR Jbeta segments was used. A multiplex PCR assay on genomic DNA amplified the CDR3 region of rearranged TCR beta genes. The amplified TCR beta libraries were sequenced on the Illumina HiSeq System as 87-base-pair reads. The authors' pipeline ran thus. A later analysis counted approximately 84 million unique TCR beta chains across the 650 to 700 repertoires, and some 11 million of these chains were shared by at least two donors. A nearest-neighbor algorithm error-corrected the raw reads and collapsed the reads into unique sequences, merging closely related sequences to remove PCR and sequencing errors. CDR3 sequences were aligned to IMGT reference sequences to assign V, D and J gene segments. For a sequence to be retained, at least a six-nucleotide match to both a V gene segment and a J gene segment was required. Rearrangements were called productive when the CDR3 lacked stop codons and stayed in frame with V and J; all others were non-productive. Following IMGT convention, CDR3 was defined as the stretch from the second conserved V-encoded cysteine up to the conserved J-encoded phenylalanine. The earlier analysis of 500 to 750 of the donors excluded any sequence lacking an unambiguous match to a single V gene segment. An earlier analysis of 587 of the donors classified V segments as functional when productive rearrangements were above 56.7% and as segregating when the standard deviation between donors was above 5%. A statistical classification framework was built to diagnose cytomegalovirus status from the catalog of TCR beta chain sequences. In a later analysis, TCR nucleotide sequences were compared against IMGT/GENE-DB human TR gene sequences so that V and J genes could be assigned. The TCRdist pipeline was used in a later analysis to assign CDR3 sequences and most-parsimonious VDJ recombination scenarios. A later analysis defined each TCR beta chain by its CDR3 amino acid sequence plus V-gene family, and excluded reads lacking a unique V-gene family. In a later analysis, 500 to 700 highly shared, low-generation-probability nucleotide sequences were removed to address suspected cross-contamination and a sequencing artifact. In a later analysis, a clonal expansion index for each public chain was calculated from normalized within-repertoire ranks of inferred template counts. In a later analysis, generation probabilities were computed with a VDJ recombination model fitted to out-of-frame rearrangements, and the resulting probabilities were checked against IGoR. A later analysis scored TCR-TCR, TCR-HLA and TCR-CMV co-occurrence with hypergeometric tests, applying a repertoire-size bias correction to TCR pairs. To estimate false discovery rates, a later analysis permuted the HLA or CMV assignments 20 times. In a later analysis, co-occurring TCRs were grouped using DBSCAN, with TCRdist sequence similarity added in when clustering inside HLA-allele-positive subsets. Repertoires with fewer than 30,000 or more than 120,000 public chains were left out of co-occurrence clustering, as were four to six repertoires with anomalous nucleotide sharing. Held by TCRdb, this immuneACCESS table contains in-frame sequences only and omits some clones. Under half of the omission traces to an unresolved V gene where checked; the cause of the rest is unknown. V, J and clone size derive from that table, while D and trimming were established from the DNA sequence. This sample's clone table shows 70,000 or so clones. About 0.82% of the sample lies in the top ten.

These data originate in a study of cytomegalovirus exposure and HLA in healthy donors (dated by TCRdb to the late 2010s). A note on the overall study: In an earlier analysis of roughly 500 of the donors, 250 to 300 Gb of sequence data and just under 120 million unique TCR beta sequences from some 170 million T cells were reported. An early release covering 550 to 700 HLA-typed donors comprised 250 to 350 gigabases of sequencing data and around 85 million unique TCR sequences. The genetic ancestry cluster associated with self-reported Caucasian donors included 65% to 90% of the approximately 400 genotyped donors. The study aimed to test whether cataloging public T cell receptors could reveal signatures of past pathogen exposure. The study profiled the T cell repertoires of some 610 subjects by immunosequencing and related them to cytomegalovirus serostatus. A separate validation cohort of 100 to 150 different subjects was used in addition to the approximately 640-subject first cohort. High-throughput TCR immunosequencing, statistical association of individual TCRs with disease status, and machine learning were combined to predict cytomegalovirus infection status. A later analysis re-examined previously published TCR beta repertoires from hundreds of donors and added high-resolution HLA genotyping to investigate patterns of TCR occurrence. In the later analysis, no new phenotypic data were used to find candidate immune exposures; instead, reliance was placed on TCR beta sequences and their occurrence across donors. An earlier analysis of fewer than 700 of the donors applied high-throughput TCR beta sequencing to assess whether each TCR beta V gene segment acted as functional or pseudogenic. Alongside the repertoire data, information on donor age, sex, ethnicity and CMV serostatus was compiled. In a later genetic analysis, genome-wide SNP genotypes for about three fifths of the roughly 670 donors were used, and that subset was treated as a discovery cohort. All discovery cohort repertoires had been generated on a single sequencing platform. HLA typing covered class I and class II loci at four-digit resolution. The number of donors typed differed by locus, with 629-630 for A, B, C, DRB1 and DQB1, approximately 500 for DQA1, over 600 for DPA1, and around 450 for DPB1. About 5 DR-DQ haplotypes were handled as single units for association and clustering, since linkage in the cohort was strong. On average, 235,054 unique TCR beta nucleotide sequences were sequenced per donor among some 430 genotyped donors of the cohort, with roughly a sixth of those sequences being non-productive. Points the paper makes about the study in general: An earlier analysis of approximately 530 of the donors showed that most TCR beta V segments appeared in productive rearrangements either about 87% or about 30% of the time, which broadly matched IMGT annotations. The earlier analysis of nearly 600 of the donors excluded around 17 rarely observed V segments, including chromosome 9 orphons, because counts were too low. Some IMGT-functional V segments, including TRBV6-2 and TRBV6-3, could not be distinguished by the 87-base-pair reads and were therefore excluded. Linkage disequilibrium might explain the correlated functional status among segregating V segments, but an unknown experimental factor could not be ruled out. The study listed over 150 TCR beta chains as associated with cytomegalovirus. Assigning TCR associations to individual alleles was difficult when HLA alleles, especially DR and DQ, strongly co-occurred. At a false discovery rate of 0.05, a later analysis linked under 20,000 TCR beta sequences to specific HLA alleles. Most TCR sequences were observed very rarely across donors, whereas some public TCRs were present in many individuals. A further reported finding was that TCR beta sequences accurately predicted the HLA-A and HLA-B alleles for most subjects in the first cohort. Three of the identified cytomegalovirus-associated TCR beta chains were confirmed in vitro to be specific for cytomegalovirus antigens. A cluster of highly shared sequence variants was judged likely to represent a technical artifact of the sequencing pipeline. Compared with the approximately 720-donor mean, donors in an Asian-associated ancestry cluster had fewer N-insertions in productive TCRs, according to a later genetic analysis. In a later analysis, most CMV-associated TCR beta chains were found to appear HLA-restricted, with HLA associations seemingly driven largely by CMV exposure. In a later analysis, the rate of TCR association differed among HLA loci, with DRB1 alleles having the most associated TCRs and HLA-C alleles having the fewest. The authors suggested that the approach could potentially be generalized to other disease states and immunological phenotypes. The cohort was sequenced for TCR beta chains only, and without alpha or paired-chain data the features that could be detected were limited. Several of the top co-occurrence clusters appeared to be linked to parvovirus B19, influenza, CMV and Epstein-Barr virus, according to a later analysis. HLA typing was unavailable for some donors at each locus, so association tests used only the typed subset. Roughly uniform sequencing depth across donors was assumed in presence/absence analyses, although this assumption may not hold. Compared with equally common non-associated chains, HLA-associated TCR beta chains in a later analysis were more clonally expanded and had lower generation probabilities. A later genetic analysis associated a missense DCLRE1C variant with V-gene and J-gene trimming of TCR beta chains, and an independent cohort replicated the association. In both the original and validation cohorts, the classifier was reported to diagnose cytomegalovirus status with high specificity and sensitivity. The only immune exposure information available for the cohort was CMV serostatus.

The source of this sequence is a boy aged 5 to 17 in good health and CMV-seronegative. The sequence joins TRBV4-1 to TRBJ2-2; TRBD1 agrees with 10 junctional bases. The sequenced sample was PBMCs. The CDR3 corresponds to CASSLSTGGANTGELFF. The DNA sequence reads TGCGCCAGCAGCCTCTCGACAGGGGGCGCGAACACCGGGGAGCTGTTTTTT.